This T cell receptor (beta chain) was recorded in a study of blood T cell repertoires in COVID-19. A note on this clone: The sample carries other DNA sequences with the same CDR3.

TCRdb's copy holds only in-frame clones and misses some; the assay was immunoSEQ multiplex PCR. The sample lists about 300,000 clones, about 82% occurring once. The sample consisted of peripheral blood. This TCR was recovered from a woman aged 45-60 years with acute or convalescent COVID-19.

As DNA, the CDR3 is TGTGCCAGCAGTTTATCTTGGCAGGCTTCCTACGAGCAGTACTTC. Encoded protein: CASSLSWQASYEQYF. The chain uses TRBV27 and TRBJ2-7; D gene ambiguous. CDR3 length: 15 residues. Germline V gene data show CDR1 as MNHEY and CDR2 as SMNVEV (reference sequence). Trimming shortened V by 0 bases and J by 1 base, and 10 bases separated the two germline ends.